This T cell receptor (beta chain) was identified during a study of neurological immune-mediated disorders. Findings and limits, study-wide: Across subjects, no CDR3 amino acid sequence appeared in expanded clones of more than one subject, a finding that suggested private repertoires in all groups.

CDR1 and CDR2 from the germline V gene are KGHDR and SFDVKD. The V end was cut by 9 bases, the J end by 3 bases, with 4 bases between. The CDR3 is made up of 11 amino acids. MiXCR, applied by TCRdb to the 5' RACE reads, yields one record per CDR3 protein. This table holds tens of thousands of distinct CDR3 sequences, roughly 4.8% found once. The starting material, 2 million PBMCs stored at -80 C, gave rise to the unsorted libraries. This clonotype was seen repeatedly, ten times or more. What it recognizes is unknown. The TCR comes from a woman in her thirties with multiple sclerosis. What was sequenced was PBMCs. V is TRBV24-1 and J is TRBJ2-2; D not certain. The CDR3 loop reads CATRDTGELFF. The CDR3 nucleotides are TGTGCCACCCGGGACACCGGGGAGCTGTTTTTT.